Listed here are 14 T cell receptor beta chains from one sample, sequenced in a study of vaccination effects on CD4 cells after COVID-19. Generated by immunoSEQ multiplex PCR, the TCRdb table keeps only in-frame clones and is missing some. The profile shows 55,000 to 65,000 clones, about four fifths of them singletons. Their specific antigens are unknown. Expansion of antigen-specific CD4+ T cells with viral peptide pools was carried out by the ViraFEST assay before sequencing. Culturing for around eleven days preceded CD4+ T cell isolation. The sample consisted of CD4+ T cells from PBMCs cultured with HCoV-229E spike peptides, taken before COVID-19 vaccination. Receptor source: a human donor who received a COVID-19 vaccine.

The sample holds a few counts of this clone. The gene calls are TRBV5-8 and TRBJ1-2; 7 bases are shared with TRBD1. The germline V gene encodes CDR1 SGHTS and CDR2 YDEGEE. The CDR3 is 14 residues long. The ends lost 5 bases at V and 6 bases at J; junction bases unmatched: 10. CDR3 DNA sequence: TGTGCCAGCAGACAATACAGGGGAGTCGATGGCTACACCTTC. Amino acids: CASRQYRGVDGYTF.

V is TRBV9 and J is TRBJ2-5, with a weak D call TRBD2 (6 bases). CDR1 and CDR2 (germline): SGDLS, YYNGEE. V was trimmed by 0 bases and J by 2 bases, leaving 17 bases between them. The CDR3 covers 17 residues. In nucleotides, the CDR3 is TGTGCCAGCAGCGTAGGACGGGCGGGGACCTATCAAGAGACCCAGTACTTC. Protein product: CASSVGRAGTYQETQYF.

The DNA for the CDR3 is TGTGCCAGTTCGGCCTTTAAGGGAACCGGCTATGGCTACACCTTC. The encoded protein is CASSAFKGTGYGYTF. The gene calls are TRBV19 and TRBJ1-2; D uncertain. The CDR3 spans 15 residues. Germline CDR1 is LNHDA and CDR2 is SQIVND (reference sequence). Trimming removed 8 bases at V and 4 bases at J, with 20 bases between.

This chain uses TRBV7-3 with TRBJ1-6; 7 nucleotides align to TRBD1. Germline V CDR1 and CDR2: SGHTA, FQGTGA. V was clipped by 3 bases and J by 4 bases; unmatched bases: 0. The CDR3 runs to 14 residues. CDR3 sequence (DNA): TGTGCCAGCAGCTTGACAGGGTATAATTCACCCCTCCACTTT. It is translated as CASSLTGYNSPLHF.

The V and J genes are TRBV6-5 and TRBJ1-1, with D perhaps TRBD1 (6 bases). V was shortened by 8 bases and J by 4 bases, with 17 bases between the two germline ends. CDR3 length: 14 residues. Germline V gene lookup returns CDR1 MNHEY and CDR2 SVGAGI. CDR3 bases: TGTGCCAGCTCCGACCGGGGGGCGAGCACTGAAGCTTTCTTT. Protein product: CASSDRGASTEAFF.

This rearrangement joins TRBV9 to TRBJ2-2, with TRBD2 as a possible D gene (7 bases). Germline V lookup: CDR1 SGDLS, CDR2 YYNGEE. The CDR3 sequence is 16 residues long. The V end lost 1 base, the J end lost 0 bases, and 10 bases lay between the germline ends. CDR3 coding DNA: TGTGCCAGCAGCGTACAAGGGGGGGCGAACACCGGGGAGCTGTTTTTT. Its protein is CASSVQGGANTGELFF.

This chain connects TRBV27 to TRBJ2-5; 10 bases match TRBD1. CDR3 size: 15 residues. With V trimmed by 5 bases and J by 5 bases, 8 bases remained unmatched. Germline-derived CDR1 and CDR2 are MNHEY and SMNVEV (reference sequence). CDR3 nucleotide sequence: TGTGCCAGCAGTCCCCAGGACAGGGGGGAGGAGACCCAGTACTTC. Protein sequence: CASSPQDRGEETQYF.

The chain joins TRBV24-1 to TRBJ2-2, with D possibly TRBD1 on 6 matching bases. Germline CDR1 KGHDR, CDR2 SFDVKD. V lost 2 bases to trimming and J lost 4 bases, with 10 bases between them. CDR3 size: 15 residues. In DNA, the CDR3 is TGTGCCACCAGTGATTCCGGCAGGGGCACCGGGGAGCTGTTTTTT. Its translation: CATSDSGRGTGELFF.

V is TRBV11-2 and J is TRBJ1-6; D unclear. The CDR3 covers 13 residues. The germline V gene has CDR1 SGHAT and CDR2 FQNNGV. Deletions cut 2 bases from V and 9 bases from J, with 8 bases between. CDR3 sequence (DNA): TGTGCCAGCAGCTTAATTAGATTTTCACCCCTCCACTTT. Residues: CASSLIRFSPLHF.

The genes are TRBV18 and TRBJ2-2, with D unresolved. The CDR3 length is 15 residues. From germline, CDR1 is KGHSH and CDR2 LQKENI. V was shortened by 3 bases and J by 0 bases, with 8 bases between the two germline ends. CDR3 coding DNA: TGTGCCAGCTCACCCACACGGCCGAACACCGGGGAGCTGTTTTTT. It encodes CASSPTRPNTGELFF.

This clone was recorded once. The rearrangement links TRBV28 to TRBJ2-5, with D unresolved. The germline V and J ends were trimmed by 6 bases and 7 bases, with 15 bases remaining between them. CDR3 size: 13 residues. CDR1 is MDHEN, CDR2 SYDVKM, per germline. CDR3 sequence (DNA): TGTGCCAGCAGCCCTTCCAATCTTGGGACCCAGTACTTC. Protein: CASSPSNLGTQYF.

The chain couples TRBV24-1 to TRBJ1-4, with TRBD1 matching over 8 bases. V dropped 7 bases and J dropped 8; count of bases not matched to a gene: 14. Germline lookup yields CDR1 KGHDR and CDR2 SFDVKD. This CDR3 comprises 16 residues. The CDR3 DNA reads TGTGCCACCAGGCTAGCCAACAGGGGGTGGGTGGAAAAACTGTTTTTT. It yields the protein CATRLANRGWVEKLFF.

This chain joins TRBV2 and TRBJ2-3, with 11 bases matching TRBD2. Germline CDR1 is SNHLY and CDR2 is FYNNEI. The CDR3 is 14 amino acids. Trimming took 4 bases from V and 6 from J; bases not matched to a gene: 3. The CDR3: CASSARTSGDTQYF. CDR3 coding DNA: TGTGCCAGCAGTGCCCGGACTAGCGGGGATACGCAGTATTTT.

This clone was counted only a few times. The CDR3 spells CASSQELSGNTIYF. Here the CDR3 DNA reads TGTGCCAGCAGCCAAGAACTCTCTGGAAACACCATATATTTT. V and J are TRBV4-2 and TRBJ1-3; D is unresolved. V dropped 0 bases and J dropped 0 bases, with 3 bases sitting between them. The CDR3 runs 14 residues. Germline V gene data show CDR1 as LGHNA and CDR2 as YNFKEQ.